The following is a T cell receptor beta chain sequence with its context. Its antigen is still unknown. Second doses were pooled across both intervals (about 4 or about 12 weeks). The source of the sample is a study of T cell responses to AZD1222 COVID-19 vaccine. General observations from the study: Just a handful of people given AZD1222 tested seropositive at baseline. Reportedly, close to half of spike-specific TCRs are directed against unmutated variant regions. Without day 14 samples, only post-peak T cell repertoires were studied.

CDR3 length: 14 residues. V shed 1 base and J shed 7 bases, with 14 bases lying between them. Germline-derived CDR1 and CDR2 are LNHNV and YYDKDF (reference sequence). The repertoire was sequenced with immunoSEQ multiplex PCR; TCRdb's copy has only in-frame clones and lacks some. This sample has approximately 150,000 clones, with just over 85% found just once. The chain carries TRBV15 and TRBJ2-7; D is possibly TRBD1 or TRBD2 (5 bases each). The sequence came from an adult who received the AZD1222 COVID-19 vaccine. The source was peripheral blood, collected 28 days after the second AZD1222 dose. This chain's CDR3 is CATSRGDGPREQYF. In DNA form, the CDR3 reads TGTGCCACCAGCAGAGGGGACGGACCTAGGGAGCAGTACTTC.